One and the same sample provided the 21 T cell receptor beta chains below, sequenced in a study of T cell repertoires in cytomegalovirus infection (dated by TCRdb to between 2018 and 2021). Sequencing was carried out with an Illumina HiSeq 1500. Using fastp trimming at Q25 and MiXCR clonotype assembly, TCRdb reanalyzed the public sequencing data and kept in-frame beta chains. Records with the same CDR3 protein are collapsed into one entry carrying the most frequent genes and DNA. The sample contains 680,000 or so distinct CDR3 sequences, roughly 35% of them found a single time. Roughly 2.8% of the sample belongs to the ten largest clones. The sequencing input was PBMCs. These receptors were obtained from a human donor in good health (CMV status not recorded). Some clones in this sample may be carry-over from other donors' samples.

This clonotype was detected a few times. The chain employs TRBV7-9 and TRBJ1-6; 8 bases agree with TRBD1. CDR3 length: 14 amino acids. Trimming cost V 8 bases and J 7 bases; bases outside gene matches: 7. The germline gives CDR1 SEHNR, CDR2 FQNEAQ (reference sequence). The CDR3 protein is CASGQGAANSPLHF. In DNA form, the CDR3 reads TGTGCCAGCGGCCAGGGGGCTGCGAATTCACCCCTCCACTTT. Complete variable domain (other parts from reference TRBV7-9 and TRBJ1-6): DTGVSQNPRHKITKRGQNVTFRCDPISEHNRLYWYRQTLGQGPEFLTYFQNEAQLEKSRLLSDRFSAERPKGSFSTLEIQRTEQGDSAMYLCASGQGAANSPLHFGNGTRLTVT.

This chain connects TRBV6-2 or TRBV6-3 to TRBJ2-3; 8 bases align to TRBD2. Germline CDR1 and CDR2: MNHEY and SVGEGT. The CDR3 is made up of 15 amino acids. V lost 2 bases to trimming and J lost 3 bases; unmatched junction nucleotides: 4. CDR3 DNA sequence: TGTGCCAGCAGTTACGGCGGGGGGCTAACAGATACGCAGTATTTT. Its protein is CASSYGGGLTDTQYF.

The chain's CDR3 is CASSPIDLVGSRTDTQYF. The CDR3 nucleotides read TGTGCCAGCAGTCCGATCGATCTAGTCGGCTCGCGCACAGATACGCAGTATTTT. The chain joins TRBV27 to TRBJ2-3; D call uncertain. This CDR3 has 18 residues. Germline CDR1 reads MNHEY; CDR2 reads SMNVEV (reference sequence). Trimming removed 5 bases from V and 1 base from J, with 22 bases in between.

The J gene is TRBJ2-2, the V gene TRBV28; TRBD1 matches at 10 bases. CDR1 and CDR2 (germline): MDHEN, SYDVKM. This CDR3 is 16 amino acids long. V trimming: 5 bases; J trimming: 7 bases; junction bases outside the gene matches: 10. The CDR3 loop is CASSGGQGIIRGELFF. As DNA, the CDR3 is TGTGCCAGCAGTGGGGGACAGGGGATCATACGCGGGGAGCTGTTTTTT. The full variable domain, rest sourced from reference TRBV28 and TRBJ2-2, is DVKVTQSSRYLVKRTGEKVFLECVQDMDHENMFWYRQDPGLGLRLIYFSYDVKMKEKGDIPEGYSVSREKKERFSLILESASTNQTSMYLCASSGGQGIIRGELFFGEGSRLTVL.

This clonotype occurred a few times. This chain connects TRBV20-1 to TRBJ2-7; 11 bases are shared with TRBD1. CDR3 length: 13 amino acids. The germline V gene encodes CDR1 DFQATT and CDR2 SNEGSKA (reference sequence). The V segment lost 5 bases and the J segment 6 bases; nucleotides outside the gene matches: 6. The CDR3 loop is CSAYGTGGLEQYF. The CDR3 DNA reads TGCAGTGCTTACGGGACAGGGGGACTCGAGCAGTACTTC.

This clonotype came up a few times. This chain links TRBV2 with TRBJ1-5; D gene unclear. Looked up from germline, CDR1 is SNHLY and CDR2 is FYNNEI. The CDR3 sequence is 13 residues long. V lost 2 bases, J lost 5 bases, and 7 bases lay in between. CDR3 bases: TGTGCCAGCAGTGAAATTGAGGATCAGCCCCAGCATTTT. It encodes CASSEIEDQPQHF. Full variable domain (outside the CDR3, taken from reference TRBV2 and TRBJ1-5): EPEVTQTPSHQVTQMGQEVILRCVPISNHLYFYWYRQILGQKVEFLVSFYNNEISEKSEIFDDQFSVERPDGSNFTLKIRSTKLEDSAMYFCASSEIEDQPQHFGDGTRLSIL.

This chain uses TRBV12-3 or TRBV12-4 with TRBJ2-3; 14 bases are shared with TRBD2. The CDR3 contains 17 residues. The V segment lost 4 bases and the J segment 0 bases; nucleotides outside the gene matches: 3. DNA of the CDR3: TGTGCCAGCAGTTGGAGACTAGCGGGGGGGAGCACAGATACGCAGTATTTT. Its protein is CASSWRLAGGSTDTQYF.

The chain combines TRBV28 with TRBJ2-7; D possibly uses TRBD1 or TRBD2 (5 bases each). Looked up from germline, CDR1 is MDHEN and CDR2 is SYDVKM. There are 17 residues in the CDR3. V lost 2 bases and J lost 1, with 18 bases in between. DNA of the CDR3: TGTGCCAGCAGTTTAGTCGGGGCCCAGGGTTGGTCCTACGAGCAGTACTTC. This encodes CASSLVGAQGWSYEQYF. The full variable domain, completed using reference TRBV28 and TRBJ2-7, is DVKVTQSSRYLVKRTGEKVFLECVQDMDHENMFWYRQDPGLGLRLIYFSYDVKMKEKGDIPEGYSVSREKKERFSLILESASTNQTSMYLCASSLVGAQGWSYEQYFGPGTRLTVT.

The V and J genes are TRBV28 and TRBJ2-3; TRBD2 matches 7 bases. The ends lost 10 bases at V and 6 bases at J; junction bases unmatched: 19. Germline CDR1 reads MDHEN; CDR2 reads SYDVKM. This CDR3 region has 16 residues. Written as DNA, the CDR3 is TGTGCCACCCTCTCCTGGGGGGGTCCCGGCGTCGATACGCAGTATTTT. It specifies CATLSWGGPGVDTQYF. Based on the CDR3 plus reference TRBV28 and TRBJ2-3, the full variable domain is DVKVTQSSRYLVKRTGEKVFLECVQDMDHENMFWYRQDPGLGLRLIYFSYDVKMKEKGDIPEGYSVSREKKERFSLILESASTNQTSMYLCATLSWGGPGVDTQYFGPGTRLTVL.

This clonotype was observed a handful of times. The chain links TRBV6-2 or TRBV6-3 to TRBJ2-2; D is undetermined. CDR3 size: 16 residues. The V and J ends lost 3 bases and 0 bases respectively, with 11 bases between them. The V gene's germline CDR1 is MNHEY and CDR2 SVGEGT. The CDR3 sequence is CASSYVVGPNTGELFF. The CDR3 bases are TGTGCCAGCAGTTATGTGGTAGGGCCGAACACCGGGGAGCTGTTTTTT.

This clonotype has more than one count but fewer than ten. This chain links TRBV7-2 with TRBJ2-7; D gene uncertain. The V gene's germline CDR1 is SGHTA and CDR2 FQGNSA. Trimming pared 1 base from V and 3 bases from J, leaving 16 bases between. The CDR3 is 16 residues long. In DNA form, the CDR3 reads TGTGCCAGCAGCTTAGGCCTTCAAGTAGCAGGCTACGAGCAGTACTTC. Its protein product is CASSLGLQVAGYEQYF.

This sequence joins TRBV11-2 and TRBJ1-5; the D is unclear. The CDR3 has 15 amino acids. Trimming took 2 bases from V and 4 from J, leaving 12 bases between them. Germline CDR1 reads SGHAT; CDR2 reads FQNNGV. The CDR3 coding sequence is TGTGCCAGCAGCTTACAGCCTTTAGGAAATCAGCCCCAGCATTTT. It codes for CASSLQPLGNQPQHF.

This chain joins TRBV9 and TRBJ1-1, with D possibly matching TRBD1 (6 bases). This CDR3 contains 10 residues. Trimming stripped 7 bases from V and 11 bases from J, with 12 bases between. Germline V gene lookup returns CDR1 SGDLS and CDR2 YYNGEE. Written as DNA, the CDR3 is TGTGCCAGCCGCGGGGGGGCGGCTTTCTTT. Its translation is CASRGGAAFF.

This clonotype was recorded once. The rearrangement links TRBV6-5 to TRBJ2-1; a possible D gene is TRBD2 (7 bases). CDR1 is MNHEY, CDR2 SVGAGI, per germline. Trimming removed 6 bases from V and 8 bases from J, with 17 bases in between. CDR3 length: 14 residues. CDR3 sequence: CASRRGGPHHEQFF. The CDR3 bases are TGTGCCAGCAGAAGGGGGGGACCGCACCATGAGCAGTTCTTC.

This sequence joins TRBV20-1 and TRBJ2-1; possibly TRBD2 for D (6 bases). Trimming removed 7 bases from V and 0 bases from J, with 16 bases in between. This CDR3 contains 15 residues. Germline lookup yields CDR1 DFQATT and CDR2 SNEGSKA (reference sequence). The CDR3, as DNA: TGCAGTGTACCCTTAGCGGCCAGCTCCTACAATGAGCAGTTCTTC. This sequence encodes CSVPLAASSYNEQFF.

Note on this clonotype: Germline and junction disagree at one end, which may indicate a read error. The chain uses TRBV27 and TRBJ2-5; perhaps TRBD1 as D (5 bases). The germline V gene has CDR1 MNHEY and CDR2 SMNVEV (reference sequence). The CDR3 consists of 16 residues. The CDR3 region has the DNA TGTGCCCGCAGTCCGACTCGAGGACGTAGGGGTGAGACCCAGTACTTC. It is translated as CARSPTRGRRGETQYF.

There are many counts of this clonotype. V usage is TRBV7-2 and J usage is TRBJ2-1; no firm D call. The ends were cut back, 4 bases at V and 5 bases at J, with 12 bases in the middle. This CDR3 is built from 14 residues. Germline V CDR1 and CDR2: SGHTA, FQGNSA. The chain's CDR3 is CASSWNGVNNEQFF. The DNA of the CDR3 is TGTGCCAGCAGCTGGAATGGCGTAAACAATGAGCAGTTCTTC.

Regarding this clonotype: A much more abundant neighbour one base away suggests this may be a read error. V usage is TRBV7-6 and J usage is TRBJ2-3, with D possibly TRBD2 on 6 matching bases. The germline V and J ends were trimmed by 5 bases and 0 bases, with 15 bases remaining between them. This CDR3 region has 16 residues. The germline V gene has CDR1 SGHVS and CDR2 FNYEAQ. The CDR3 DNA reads TGTGCCAGCAGCATCTGGCGGGATTATAGCACAGATACGCAGTATTTT. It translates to CASSIWRDYSTDTQYF.

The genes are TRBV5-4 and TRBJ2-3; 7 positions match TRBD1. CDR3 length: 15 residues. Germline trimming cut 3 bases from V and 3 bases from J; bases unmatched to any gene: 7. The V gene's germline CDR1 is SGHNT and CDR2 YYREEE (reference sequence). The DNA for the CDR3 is TGTGCCAGCAGCTCACCCGAGACAGGGACAGATACGCAGTATTTT. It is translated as CASSSPETGTDTQYF. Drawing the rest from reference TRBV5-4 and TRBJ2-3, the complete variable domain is ETGVTQSPTHLIKTRGQQVTLRCSSQSGHNTVSWYQQALGQGPQFIFQYYREEENGRGNFPPRFSGLQFPNYSSELNVNALELDDSALYLCASSSPETGTDTQYFGPGTRLTVL.

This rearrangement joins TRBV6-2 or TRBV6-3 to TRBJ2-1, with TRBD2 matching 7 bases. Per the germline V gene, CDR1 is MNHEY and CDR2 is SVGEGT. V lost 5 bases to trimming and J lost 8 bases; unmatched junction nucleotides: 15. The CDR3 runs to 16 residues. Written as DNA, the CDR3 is TGTGCCAGCAGTCCGGGTGCGGGAGAGATCGGGCATGAGCAGTTCTTC. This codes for CASSPGAGEIGHEQFF.

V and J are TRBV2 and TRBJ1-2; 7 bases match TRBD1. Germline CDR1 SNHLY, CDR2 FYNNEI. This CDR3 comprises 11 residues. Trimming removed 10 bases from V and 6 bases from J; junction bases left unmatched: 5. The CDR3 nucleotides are TGTGCCACCCTCGACAGGGATGGCTACACCTTC. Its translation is CATLDRDGYTF. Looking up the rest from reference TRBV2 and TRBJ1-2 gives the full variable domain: EPEVTQTPSHQVTQMGQEVILRCVPISNHLYFYWYRQILGQKVEFLVSFYNNEISEKSEIFDDQFSVERPDGSNFTLKIRSTKLEDSAMYFCATLDRDGYTFGSGTRLTVV.